The T cell receptor beta chain under discussion was sequenced for a study of technical replicates of blood from a handful of donors. Clones were read by immunoSEQ multiplex PCR, and TCRdb kept only the in-frame ones, dropping some. The sample consists of approximately 76,000 clones, 80% to 90% of them appearing once. This CDR3 region has 16 residues. The V gene end was trimmed by 3 bases and the J gene end by 6 bases; junction bases not matched to a gene: 11. CDR1 and CDR2 from the germline V gene are SNHLY and FYNNEI. This clone was picked up one time. Source material: PBMCs. The TCR sequence derives from a human donor in good health. Some clones in this sample may be carry-over from other donors' samples. J is TRBJ2-3 and V is TRBV2, with 8 positions matching TRBD2. In DNA, the CDR3 is TGTGCCAGCAGTGACGGTTTGACGGGGGGGTCCGATACGCAGTATTTT. It codes for CASSDGLTGGSDTQYF.